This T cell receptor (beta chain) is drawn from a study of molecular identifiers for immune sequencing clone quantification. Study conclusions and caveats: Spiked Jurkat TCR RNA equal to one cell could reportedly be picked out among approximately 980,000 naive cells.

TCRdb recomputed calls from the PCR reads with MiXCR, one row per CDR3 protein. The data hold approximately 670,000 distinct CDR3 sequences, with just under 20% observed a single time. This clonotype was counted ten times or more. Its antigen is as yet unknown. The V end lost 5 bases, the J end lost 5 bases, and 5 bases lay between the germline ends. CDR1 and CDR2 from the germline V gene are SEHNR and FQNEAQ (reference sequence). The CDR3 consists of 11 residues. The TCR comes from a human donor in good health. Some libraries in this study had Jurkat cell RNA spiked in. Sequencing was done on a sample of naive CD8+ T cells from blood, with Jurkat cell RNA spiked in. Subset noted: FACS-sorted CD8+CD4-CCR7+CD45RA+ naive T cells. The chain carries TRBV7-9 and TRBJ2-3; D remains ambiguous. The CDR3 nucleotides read TGTGCCAGCAGCGGCCTAGATACGCAGTATTTT. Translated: CASSGLDTQYF.